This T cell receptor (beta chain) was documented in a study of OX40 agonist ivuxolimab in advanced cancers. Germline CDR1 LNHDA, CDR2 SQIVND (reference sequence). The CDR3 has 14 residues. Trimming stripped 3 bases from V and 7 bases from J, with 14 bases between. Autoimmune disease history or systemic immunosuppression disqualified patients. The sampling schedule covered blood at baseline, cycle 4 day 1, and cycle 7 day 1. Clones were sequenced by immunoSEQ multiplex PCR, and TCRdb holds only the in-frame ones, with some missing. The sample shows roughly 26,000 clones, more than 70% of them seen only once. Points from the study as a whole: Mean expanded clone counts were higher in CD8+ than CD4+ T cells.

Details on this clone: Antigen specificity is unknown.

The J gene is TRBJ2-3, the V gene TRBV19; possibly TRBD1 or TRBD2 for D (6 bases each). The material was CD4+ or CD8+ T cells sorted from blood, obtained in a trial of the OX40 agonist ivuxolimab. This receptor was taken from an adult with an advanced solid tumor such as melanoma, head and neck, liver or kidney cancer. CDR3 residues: CASSMRGAAYTQYF. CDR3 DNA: TGTGCCAGTAGTATGAGGGGGGCTGCCTATACGCAGTATTTT.